In its sample, the clone carrying this TCR beta chain was seen many times. Its antigen is unidentified. The missing CDR3 end, 3 residues past where the read stops, is filled in from the germline J gene. The table came from immunoSEQ multiplex PCR; TCRdb's copy has only in-frame clones and leaves some out. The sample gives about 37,000 clones, none seen only once, and the top ten clones hold roughly 3%. This record belongs to a study of T cell clonality in common variable immunodeficiency. Study results and limitations: Shared TCRbeta clones were fewer between CVID subjects than controls. CVID subjects showed higher TCRbeta clonality than healthy controls.

Patients and controls were mostly of Caucasian heritage. Donors gave roughly 5 to 9 ml heparinized peripheral whole blood. Germline CDR1 reads MGHRA; CDR2 reads YSYEKL. The CDR3 consists of 16 residues. Trimming left V 6 bases short and J 9 bases short, with 21 bases between. Input material: peripheral blood mononuclear cells. This sequence was found in a person aged 18 to 75 in good health. This chain connects TRBV4-1 to TRBJ1-6, with a weak D call TRBD1 (5 bases). Incomplete CDR3 DNA: TGCGCCAGCAGGCCCGCTTACGTTACGGGGGTTTCACCC. It codes for CASRPAYVTGVSP. Given in full, the CDR3 is CASRPAYVTGVSPLHF.